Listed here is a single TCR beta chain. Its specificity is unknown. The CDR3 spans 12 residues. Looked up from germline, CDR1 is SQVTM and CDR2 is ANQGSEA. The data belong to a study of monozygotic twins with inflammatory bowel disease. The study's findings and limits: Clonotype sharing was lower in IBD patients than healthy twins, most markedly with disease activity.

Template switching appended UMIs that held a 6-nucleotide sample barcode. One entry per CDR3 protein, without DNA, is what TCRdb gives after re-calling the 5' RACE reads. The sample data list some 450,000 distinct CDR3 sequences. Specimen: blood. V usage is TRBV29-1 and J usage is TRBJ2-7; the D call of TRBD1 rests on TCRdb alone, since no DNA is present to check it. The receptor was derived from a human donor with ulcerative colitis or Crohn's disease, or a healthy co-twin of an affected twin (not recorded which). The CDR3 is CSVIPPGGEQYF.